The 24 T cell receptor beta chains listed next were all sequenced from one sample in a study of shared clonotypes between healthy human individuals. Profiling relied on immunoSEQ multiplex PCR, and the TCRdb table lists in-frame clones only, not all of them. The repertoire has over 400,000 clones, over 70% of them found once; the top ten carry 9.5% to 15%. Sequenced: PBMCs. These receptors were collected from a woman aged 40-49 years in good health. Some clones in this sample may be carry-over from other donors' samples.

The CDR3 DNA is TGCAGCGTTGTGATTACCGTAGAGCGGGGCGAGTACTTC. It encodes CSVVITVERGEYF. This sequence joins TRBV29-1 and TRBJ2-7; 7 bases fit TRBD2. The J segment lost 11 bases and the V segment lost 4 bases, leaving 14 bases of the junction unmatched. In germline, CDR1 is SQVTM, CDR2 ANQGSEA. The CDR3 is 13 residues long.

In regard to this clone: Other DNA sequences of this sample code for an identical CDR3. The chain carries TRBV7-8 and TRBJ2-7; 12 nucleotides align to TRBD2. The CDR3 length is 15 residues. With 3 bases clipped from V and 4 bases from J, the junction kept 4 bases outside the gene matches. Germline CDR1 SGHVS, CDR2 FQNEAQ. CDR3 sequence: CASSFGTSGSYEQYF. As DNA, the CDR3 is TGTGCCAGCAGCTTCGGGACTAGCGGGTCGTACGAGCAGTACTTC.

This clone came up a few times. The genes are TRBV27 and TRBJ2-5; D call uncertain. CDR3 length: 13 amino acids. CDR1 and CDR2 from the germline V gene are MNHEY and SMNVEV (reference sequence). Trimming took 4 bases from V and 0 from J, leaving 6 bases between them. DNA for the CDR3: TGTGCCAGCAGTTATGGGTACCAAGAGACCCAGTACTTC. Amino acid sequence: CASSYGYQETQYF.

CDR3 sequence: CASSRTGGWETQYF. The DNA of the CDR3 is TGTGCCAGCAGCCGAACAGGGGGCTGGGAGACCCAGTACTTC. The chain employs TRBV7-3 and TRBJ2-5; 9 positions agree with TRBD1. V shed 5 bases and J 5 bases; nucleotides not matched to a gene: 6. CDR1 is SGHTA and CDR2 is FQGTGA in the germline V gene. CDR3 size: 14 residues.

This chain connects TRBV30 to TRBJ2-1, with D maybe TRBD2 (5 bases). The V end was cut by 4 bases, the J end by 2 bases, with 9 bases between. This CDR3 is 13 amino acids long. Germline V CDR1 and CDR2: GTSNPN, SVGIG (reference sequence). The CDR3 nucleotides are TGTGCCTGGATGAGGGATCCCTACAATGAGCAGTTCTTC. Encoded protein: CAWMRDPYNEQFF.

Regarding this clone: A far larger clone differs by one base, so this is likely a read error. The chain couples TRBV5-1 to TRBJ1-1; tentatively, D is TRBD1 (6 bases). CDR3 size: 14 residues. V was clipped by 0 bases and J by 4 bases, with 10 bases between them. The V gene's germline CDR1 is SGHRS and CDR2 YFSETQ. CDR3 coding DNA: TGCGCCAGCAGCTTGGCGGGGGCGGGCACTGAAGCTTTCTTT. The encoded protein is CASSLAGAGTEAFF.

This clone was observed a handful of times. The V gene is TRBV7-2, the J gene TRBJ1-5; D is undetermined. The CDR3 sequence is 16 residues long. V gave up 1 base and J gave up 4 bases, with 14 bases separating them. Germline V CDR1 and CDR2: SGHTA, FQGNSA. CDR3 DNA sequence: TGTGCCAGCAGCTTAGAAGCCAGCACTGGGAATCAGCCCCAGCATTTT. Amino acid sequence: CASSLEASTGNQPQHF.

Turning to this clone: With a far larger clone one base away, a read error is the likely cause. The CDR3 spells CAWSAAAGWGLAVITYEQYF. DNA for the CDR3: TGTGCCTGGAGTGCCGCTGCAGGGTGGGGACTAGCGGTAATAACCTACGAGCAGTACTTC. The chain employs TRBV30 and TRBJ2-7; 11 bases agree with TRBD2. This CDR3 spans 20 amino acids. From germline, CDR1 is GTSNPN and CDR2 SVGIG (reference sequence). V dropped 1 base and J dropped 2; count of bases not matched to a gene: 19.

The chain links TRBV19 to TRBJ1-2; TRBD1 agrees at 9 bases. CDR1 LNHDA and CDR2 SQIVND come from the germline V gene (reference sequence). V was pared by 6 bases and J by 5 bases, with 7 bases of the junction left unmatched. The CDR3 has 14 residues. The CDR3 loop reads CASSSPGTGYGYTF. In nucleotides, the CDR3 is TGTGCCAGTAGCAGTCCCGGGACAGGGTATGGCTACACCTTC.

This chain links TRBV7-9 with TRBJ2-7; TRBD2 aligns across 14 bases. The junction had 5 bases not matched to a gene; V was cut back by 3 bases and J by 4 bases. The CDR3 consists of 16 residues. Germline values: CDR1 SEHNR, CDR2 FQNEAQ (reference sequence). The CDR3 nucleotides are TGTGCCAGCAGCTTGGGACTAGCGGGAGTTTGGTACGAGCAGTACTTC. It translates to CASSLGLAGVWYEQYF.

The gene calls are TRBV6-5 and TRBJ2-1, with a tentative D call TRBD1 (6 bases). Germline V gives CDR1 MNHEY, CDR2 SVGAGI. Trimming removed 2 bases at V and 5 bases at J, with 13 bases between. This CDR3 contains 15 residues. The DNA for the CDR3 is TGTGCCAGCAGTTACGGGTCAGGGGCGGACAATGAGCAGTTCTTC. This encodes CASSYGSGADNEQFF.

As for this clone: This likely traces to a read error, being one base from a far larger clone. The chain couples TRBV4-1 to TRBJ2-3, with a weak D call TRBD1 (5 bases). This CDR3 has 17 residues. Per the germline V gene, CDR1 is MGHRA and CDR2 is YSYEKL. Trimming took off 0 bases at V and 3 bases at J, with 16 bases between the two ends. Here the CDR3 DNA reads TGCGCCAGCAGCCAAGATATTCAGGCAGGGTATACAGATACGCAGTATTTT. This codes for CASSQDIQAGYTDTQYF.

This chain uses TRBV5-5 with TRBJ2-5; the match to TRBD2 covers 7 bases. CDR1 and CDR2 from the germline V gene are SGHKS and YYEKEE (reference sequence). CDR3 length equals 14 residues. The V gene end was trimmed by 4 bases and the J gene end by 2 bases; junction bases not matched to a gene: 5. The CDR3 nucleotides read TGTGCCAGCAGCGCCCTAGCGGCGCAAGAGACCCAGTACTTC. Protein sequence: CASSALAAQETQYF.

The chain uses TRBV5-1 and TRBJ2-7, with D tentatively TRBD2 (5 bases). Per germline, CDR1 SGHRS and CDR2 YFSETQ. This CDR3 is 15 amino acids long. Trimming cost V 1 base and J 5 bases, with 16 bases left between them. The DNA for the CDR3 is TGCGCCAGCAGCTTGAGCGTCGGGGATAGTAACGAGCAGTACTTC. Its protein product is CASSLSVGDSNEQYF.

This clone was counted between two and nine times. DNA for the CDR3: TGTGCCAGCACCTGGCGGGAGGCCTATGAGCAGTTCTTC. Its translation is CASTWREAYEQFF. The chain combines TRBV2 with TRBJ2-1; 8 nucleotides line up with TRBD2. The CDR3 has 13 amino acids. With V trimmed by 7 bases and J by 8 bases, 7 bases remained unmatched. Germline CDR1 and CDR2: SNHLY and FYNNEI.

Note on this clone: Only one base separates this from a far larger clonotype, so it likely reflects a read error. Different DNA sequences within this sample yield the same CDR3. The CDR3 sequence: CASSLQQGFGTQYF. In DNA form, the CDR3 reads TGTGCTAGCAGTTTACAACAGGGGTTTGGTACGCAGTATTTT. The chain recombines TRBV27 with TRBJ2-3; 7 bases align to TRBD1. The CDR3 length is 14 residues. Germline CDR1 and CDR2: MNHEY and SMNVEV (reference sequence).

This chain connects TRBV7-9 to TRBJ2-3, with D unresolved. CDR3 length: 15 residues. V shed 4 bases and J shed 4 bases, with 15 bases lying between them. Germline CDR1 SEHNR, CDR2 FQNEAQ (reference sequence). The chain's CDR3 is CASSSQRLGADTQYF. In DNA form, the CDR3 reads TGTGCCAGCAGCTCGCAGCGCCTCGGCGCAGATACGCAGTATTTT. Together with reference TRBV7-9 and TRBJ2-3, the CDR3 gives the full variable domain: DTGVSQNPRHKITKRGQNVTFRCDPISEHNRLYWYRQTLGQGPEFLTYFQNEAQLEKSRLLSDRFSAERPKGSFSTLEIQRTEQGDSAMYLCASSSQRLGADTQYFGPGTRLTVL.

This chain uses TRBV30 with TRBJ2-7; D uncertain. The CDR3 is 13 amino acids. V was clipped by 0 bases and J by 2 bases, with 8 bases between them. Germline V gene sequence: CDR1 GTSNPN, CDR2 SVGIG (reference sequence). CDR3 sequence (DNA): TGTGCCTGGAGTGTTCAGGTCACCTACGAGCAGTACTTC. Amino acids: CAWSVQVTYEQYF.

The CDR3 region is CSVEDRTGTGELFF. For the CDR3, the DNA is TGCAGCGTTGAAGATCGAACGGGCACCGGGGAGCTGTTTTTT. The chain recombines TRBV29-1 with TRBJ2-2; D uncertain. The CDR3 runs to 14 residues. Looked up from germline, CDR1 is SQVTM and CDR2 is ANQGSEA. V lost 0 bases and J 4 bases, leaving 9 bases between the germline ends.

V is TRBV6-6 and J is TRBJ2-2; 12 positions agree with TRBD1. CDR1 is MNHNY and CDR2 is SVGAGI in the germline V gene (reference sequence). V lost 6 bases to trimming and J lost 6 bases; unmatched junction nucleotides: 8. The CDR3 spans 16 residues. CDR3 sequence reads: CASRSEGQGAAGELFF. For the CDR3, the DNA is TGTGCCAGCAGATCCGAGGGACAGGGGGCCGCCGGGGAGCTGTTTTTT.

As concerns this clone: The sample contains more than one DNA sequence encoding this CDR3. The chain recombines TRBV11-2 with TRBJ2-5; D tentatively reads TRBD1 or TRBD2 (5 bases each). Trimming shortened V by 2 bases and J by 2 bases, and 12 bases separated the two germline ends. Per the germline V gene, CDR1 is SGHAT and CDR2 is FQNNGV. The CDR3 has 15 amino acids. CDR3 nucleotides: TGTGCCAGCAGCTTACGGGGCTCGGGACAAGAGACCCAGTACTTC. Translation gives CASSLRGSGQETQYF.

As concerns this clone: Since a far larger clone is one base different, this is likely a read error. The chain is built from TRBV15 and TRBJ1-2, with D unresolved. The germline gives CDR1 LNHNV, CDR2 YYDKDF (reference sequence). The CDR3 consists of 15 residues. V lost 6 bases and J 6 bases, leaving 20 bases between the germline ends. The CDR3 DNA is TGTGCCACCAGGGAACACCACGGGGAAATGGATGGCTACACCTTC. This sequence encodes CATREHHGEMDGYTF. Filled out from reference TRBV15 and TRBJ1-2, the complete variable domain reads DAMVIQNPRYQVTQFGKPVTLSCSQTLNHNVMYWYQQKSSQAPKLLFHYYDKDFNNEADTPDNFQSRRPNTSFCFLDIRSPGLGDTAMYLCATREHHGEMDGYTFGSGTRLTVV.

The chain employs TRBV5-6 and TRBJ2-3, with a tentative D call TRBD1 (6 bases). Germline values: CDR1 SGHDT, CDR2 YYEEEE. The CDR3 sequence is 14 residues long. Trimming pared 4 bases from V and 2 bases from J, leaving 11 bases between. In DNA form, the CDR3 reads TGTGCCAGCAGCAACCGGGACACCACAGATACGCAGTATTTT. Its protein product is CASSNRDTTDTQYF.

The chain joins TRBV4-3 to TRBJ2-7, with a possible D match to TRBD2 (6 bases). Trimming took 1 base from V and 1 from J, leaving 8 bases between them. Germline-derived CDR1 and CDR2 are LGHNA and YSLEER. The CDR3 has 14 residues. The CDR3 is CASSQGLVSYEQYF. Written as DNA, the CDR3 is TGCGCCAGCAGCCAAGGACTAGTTTCCTACGAGCAGTACTTC.